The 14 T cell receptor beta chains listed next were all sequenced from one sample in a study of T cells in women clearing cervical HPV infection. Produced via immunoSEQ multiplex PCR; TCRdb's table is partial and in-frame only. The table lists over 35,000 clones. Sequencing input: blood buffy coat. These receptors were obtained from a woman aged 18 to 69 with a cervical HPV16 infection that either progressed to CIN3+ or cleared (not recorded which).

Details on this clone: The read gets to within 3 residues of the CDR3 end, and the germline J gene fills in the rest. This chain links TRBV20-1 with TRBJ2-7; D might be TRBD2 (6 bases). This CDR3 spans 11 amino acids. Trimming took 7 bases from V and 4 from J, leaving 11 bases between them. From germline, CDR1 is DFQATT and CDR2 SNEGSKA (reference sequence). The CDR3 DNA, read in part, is TGCAGTGTGTGGGACTTATACGAG. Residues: CSVWDLYE. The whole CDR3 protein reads CSVWDLYEQYF.

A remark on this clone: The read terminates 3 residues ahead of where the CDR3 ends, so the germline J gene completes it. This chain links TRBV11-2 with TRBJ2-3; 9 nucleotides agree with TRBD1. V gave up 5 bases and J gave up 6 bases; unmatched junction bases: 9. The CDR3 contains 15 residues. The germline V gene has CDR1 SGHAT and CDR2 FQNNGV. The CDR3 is CASSTMDRGSDTQYF. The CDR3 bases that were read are TGTGCCAGCAGCACAATGGACAGGGGAAGTGATACG.

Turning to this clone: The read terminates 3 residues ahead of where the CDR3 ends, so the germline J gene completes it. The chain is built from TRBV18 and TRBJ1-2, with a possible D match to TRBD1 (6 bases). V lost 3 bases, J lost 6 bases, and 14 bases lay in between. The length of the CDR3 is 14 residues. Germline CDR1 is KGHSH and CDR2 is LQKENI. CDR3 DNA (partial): TGTGCCAGCTCACCGACTACAGGGCGGAATGGC. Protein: CASSPTTGRNG. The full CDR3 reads CASSPTTGRNGYTF.

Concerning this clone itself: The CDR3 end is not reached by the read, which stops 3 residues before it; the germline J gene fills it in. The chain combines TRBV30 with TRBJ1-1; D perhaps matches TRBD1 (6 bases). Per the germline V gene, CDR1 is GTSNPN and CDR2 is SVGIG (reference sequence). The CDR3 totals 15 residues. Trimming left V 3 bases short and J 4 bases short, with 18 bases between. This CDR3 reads CAWREGPRGSTEAFF. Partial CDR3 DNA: TGTGCCTGGAGAGAAGGACCCAGGGGCTCCACTGAA. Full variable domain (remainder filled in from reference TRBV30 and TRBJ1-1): SQTIHQWPATLVQPVGSPLSLECTVEGTSNPNLYWYRQAAGRGLQLLFYSVGIGQISSEVPQNLSASRPQDRQFILSSKKLLLSDSGFYLCAWREGPRGSTEAFFGQGTRLTVV.

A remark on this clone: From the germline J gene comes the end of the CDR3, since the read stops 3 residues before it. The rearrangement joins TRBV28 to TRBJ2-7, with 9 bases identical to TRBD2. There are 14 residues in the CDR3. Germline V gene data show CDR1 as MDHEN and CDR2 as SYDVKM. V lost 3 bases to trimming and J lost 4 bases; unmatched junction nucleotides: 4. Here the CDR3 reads CASSLEAGGYEQYF. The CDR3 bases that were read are TGTGCCAGCAGTTTGGAAGCGGGGGGTTACGAG. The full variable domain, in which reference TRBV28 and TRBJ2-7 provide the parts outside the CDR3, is DVKVTQSSRYLVKRTGEKVFLECVQDMDHENMFWYRQDPGLGLRLIYFSYDVKMKEKGDIPEGYSVSREKKERFSLILESASTNQTSMYLCASSLEAGGYEQYFGPGTRLTVT.

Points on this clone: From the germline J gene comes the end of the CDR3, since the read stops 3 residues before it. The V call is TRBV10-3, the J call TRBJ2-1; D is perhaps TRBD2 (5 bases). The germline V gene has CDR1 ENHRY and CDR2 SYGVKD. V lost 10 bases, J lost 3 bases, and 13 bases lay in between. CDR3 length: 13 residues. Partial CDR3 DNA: TGTGCCACGTCCTTTAGCGACTACAATGAG. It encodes CATSFSDYNE. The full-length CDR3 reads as CATSFSDYNEQFF.

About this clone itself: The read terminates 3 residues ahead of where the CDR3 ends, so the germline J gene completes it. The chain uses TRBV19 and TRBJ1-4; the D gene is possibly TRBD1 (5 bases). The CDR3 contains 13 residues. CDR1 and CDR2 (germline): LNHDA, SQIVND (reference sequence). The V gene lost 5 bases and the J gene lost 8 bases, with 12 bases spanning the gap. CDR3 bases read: TGTGCCAGTAGTGGACGGGGGGAAGAAAAA. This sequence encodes CASSGRGEEK. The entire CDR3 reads CASSGRGEEKLFF.

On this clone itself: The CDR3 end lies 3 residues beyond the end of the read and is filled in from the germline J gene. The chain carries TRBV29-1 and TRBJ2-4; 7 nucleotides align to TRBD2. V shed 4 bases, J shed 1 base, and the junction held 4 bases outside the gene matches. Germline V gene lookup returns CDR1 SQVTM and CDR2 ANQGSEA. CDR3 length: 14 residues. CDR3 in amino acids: CSVGVAGAKNIQYF. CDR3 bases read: TGCAGCGTTGGAGTAGCGGGCGCCAAAAACATT.

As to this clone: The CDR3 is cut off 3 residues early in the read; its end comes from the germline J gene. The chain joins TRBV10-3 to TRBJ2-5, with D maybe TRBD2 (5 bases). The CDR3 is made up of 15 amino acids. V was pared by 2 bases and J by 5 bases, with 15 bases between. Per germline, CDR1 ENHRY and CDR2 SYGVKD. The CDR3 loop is CAISETQAGEETQYF. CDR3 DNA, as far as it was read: TGTGCCATCAGTGAGACTCAAGCCGGGGAGGAGACC.

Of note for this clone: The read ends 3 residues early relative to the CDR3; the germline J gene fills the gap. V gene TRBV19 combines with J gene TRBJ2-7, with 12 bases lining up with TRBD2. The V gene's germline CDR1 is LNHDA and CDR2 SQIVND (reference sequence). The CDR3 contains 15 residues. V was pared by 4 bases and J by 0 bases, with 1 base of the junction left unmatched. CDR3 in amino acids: CASSTSGGDSYEQYF. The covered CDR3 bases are TGTGCCAGTAGTACTAGCGGGGGGGACTCCTACGAG.

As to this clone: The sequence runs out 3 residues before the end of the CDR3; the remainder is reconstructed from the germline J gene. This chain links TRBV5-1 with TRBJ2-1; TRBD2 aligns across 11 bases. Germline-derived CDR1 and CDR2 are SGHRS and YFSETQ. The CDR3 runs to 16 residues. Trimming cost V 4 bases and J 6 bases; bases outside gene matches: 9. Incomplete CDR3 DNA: TGCGCCAGCAGCCATAGCGGGGGGGCTTTTACCAATGAG. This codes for CASSHSGGAFTNE. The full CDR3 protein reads CASSHSGGAFTNEQFF.

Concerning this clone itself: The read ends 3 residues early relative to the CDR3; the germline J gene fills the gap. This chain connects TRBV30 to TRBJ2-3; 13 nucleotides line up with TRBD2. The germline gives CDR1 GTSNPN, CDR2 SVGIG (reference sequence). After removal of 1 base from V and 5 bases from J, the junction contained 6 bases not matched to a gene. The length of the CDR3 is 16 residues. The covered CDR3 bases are TGTGCCTGGAGTGCCGGACTAGCGGGAGTTGAAGATACG. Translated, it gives CAWSAGLAGVEDT. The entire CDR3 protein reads CAWSAGLAGVEDTQYF.

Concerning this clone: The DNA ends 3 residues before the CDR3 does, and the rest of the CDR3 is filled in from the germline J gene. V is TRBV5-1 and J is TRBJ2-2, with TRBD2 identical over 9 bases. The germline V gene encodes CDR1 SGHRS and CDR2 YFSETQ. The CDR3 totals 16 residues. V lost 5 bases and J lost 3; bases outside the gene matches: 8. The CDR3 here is CASRGYLAGDTGELFF. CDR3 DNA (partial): TGCGCCAGCAGGGGATATTTAGCGGGAGACACCGGGGAG.

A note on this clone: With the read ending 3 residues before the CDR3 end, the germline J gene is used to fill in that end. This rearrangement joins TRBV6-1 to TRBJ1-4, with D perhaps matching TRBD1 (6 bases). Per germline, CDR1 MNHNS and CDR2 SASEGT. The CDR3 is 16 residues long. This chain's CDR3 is CASSESQGSGANVLFF. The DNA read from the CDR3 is TGTGCCAGCAGTGAAAGTCAGGGGAGCGGGGCCAACGTA.